These T cell receptor beta chains were read from a single sample in a study of OX40 agonist ivuxolimab in advanced cancers. TCRdb's copy holds only in-frame clones and misses some; the assay was immunoSEQ multiplex PCR. The table includes 65,000 to 95,000 clones, about 91% detected once. Specimen: CD4+ or CD8+ T cells sorted from blood, collected in a trial of the OX40 agonist ivuxolimab. These receptors came from an adult with an advanced solid tumor such as melanoma, head and neck, liver or kidney cancer. The CDR3 runs from the conserved cysteine through the conserved F or W. The D gene is left open where the match is weak. Not every row has a clone size; where given, it reads once, few, many or a size class.

clone_size: NA
d_call: TRBD2
v_call: TRBV29-1
j_call: TRBJ2-1
cdr3_nt: TGCAGCGTTTTAGCGGGAGGGTCTTACAATGAGCAGTTCTTC
cdr3_aa: CSVLAGGSYNEQFF

clone_size: few
d_call: TRBD1
v_call: TRBV7-9
j_call: TRBJ1-5
cdr3_nt: TGTGCCAGCAGCTTGGGACAGGGAATGTTTCAGCCCCAGCATTTT
cdr3_aa: CASSLGQGMFQPQHF

clone_size: once
d_call: NA
v_call: TRBV10-1
j_call: TRBJ1-6
cdr3_nt: TGCGCCAGCAGTGATTCCCGGGATTCACCCCTCCACTTT
cdr3_aa: CASSDSRDSPLHF

clone_size: NA
d_call: NA
v_call: TRBV18
j_call: TRBJ1-4
cdr3_nt: TGTGCCAGCTCACCGGTGACAAGCCAGAATGAAAAACTGTTTTTT
cdr3_aa: CASSPVTSQNEKLFF

clone_size: NA
d_call: NA
v_call: TRBV2
j_call: TRBJ2-5
cdr3_nt: TGTGCCAGCACCCCCCAAGAGACCCAGTACTTC
cdr3_aa: CASTPQETQYF

clone_size: few
d_call: NA
v_call: TRBV7-2
j_call: TRBJ2-1
cdr3_nt: TGTGCCAGCAGCCCAATTCGGCGGACCAATGAGCAGTTCTTC
cdr3_aa: CASSPIRRTNEQFF

clone_size: NA
d_call: TRBD2
v_call: TRBV2
j_call: TRBJ2-4
cdr3_nt: TGTGCCAGCAGAGCCGAGAGGGAGGGCATTCAGTACTTC
cdr3_aa: CASRAEREGIQYF

clone_size: NA
d_call: TRBD1
v_call: TRBV10-1
j_call: TRBJ1-2
cdr3_nt: TGCGCCAGCAGTGAGTGGCCGGGACAGGGGGTGTCCTTC
cdr3_aa: CASSEWPGQGVSF

clone_size: NA
d_call: NA
v_call: TRBV15
j_call: TRBJ2-3
cdr3_nt: TGTGCCACCAGCGCCCGCCCTAGGAGCACAGATACGCAGTATTTT
cdr3_aa: CATSARPRSTDTQYF

clone_size: NA
d_call: NA
v_call: TRBV19
j_call: TRBJ2-6
cdr3_nt: TGTGCCAGTACCCCCCAATGGGATTTGGGGGCCAACGTCCTGACTTTC
cdr3_aa: CASTPQWDLGANVLTF

clone_size: NA
d_call: TRBD1
v_call: TRBV5-5
j_call: TRBJ1-5
cdr3_nt: TGTGCCAGCAGCTTGGGCCCTCTGACAGGGGACGGCAATCAGCCCCAGCATTTT
cdr3_aa: CASSLGPLTGDGNQPQHF

clone_size: NA
d_call: NA
v_call: TRBV29-1
j_call: TRBJ2-1
cdr3_nt: TGCAGCGTTGGTACCGCGTCGGGAGCTTACAATGAGCAGTTCTTC
cdr3_aa: CSVGTASGAYNEQFF

clone_size: medium-sized
d_call: TRBD2
v_call: TRBV7-3
j_call: TRBJ2-1
cdr3_nt: TGTGCCAGCAGCGATGGACTAGCGGGAGGGTGGCGTGAGCAGTTCTTC
cdr3_aa: CASSDGLAGGWREQFF

clone_size: NA
d_call: NA
v_call: TRBV20-1
j_call: TRBJ2-5
cdr3_nt: TGCAGTGCTAGAGGGGAGACCCAGTACTTC
cdr3_aa: CSARGETQYF

clone_size: NA
d_call: NA
v_call: TRBV6-1
j_call: TRBJ2-3
cdr3_nt: TGTGCCAGCAAGGCTAGTATAGATACGCAGTATTTT
cdr3_aa: CASKASIDTQYF

clone_size: NA
d_call: NA
v_call: TRBV11-1
j_call: TRBJ2-2
cdr3_nt: TGTGCCAGCAGCATGGAGCACACCGGGGAGCTGTTTTTT
cdr3_aa: CASSMEHTGELFF

clone_size: few
d_call: NA
v_call: TRBV5-8
j_call: TRBJ2-2
cdr3_nt: TGTGCCACCCGCGAGGGGCAGCACGGGGAGCTGTTTTTT
cdr3_aa: CATREGQHGELFF

clone_size: NA
d_call: NA
v_call: TRBV6-5
j_call: TRBJ1-5
cdr3_nt: TGTGCCAGCCGGGGGGGCATCGCCCAGCCCCAGCATTTT
cdr3_aa: CASRGGIAQPQHF

clone_size: NA
d_call: TRBD2
v_call: TRBV7-8
j_call: TRBJ2-5
cdr3_nt: TGTGCCAGCAGCTTGCGACTAGCGGACCAAGAGACCCAGTACTTC
cdr3_aa: CASSLRLADQETQYF

clone_size: NA
d_call: TRBD2
v_call: TRBV7-9
j_call: TRBJ2-3
cdr3_nt: TGTGCCAGCAGCCCCAGGAGCGGGAGGGCGGATACGCAGTATTTT
cdr3_aa: CASSPRSGRADTQYF

clone_size: NA
d_call: TRBD1
v_call: TRBV5-4
j_call: TRBJ1-4
cdr3_nt: TGTGCCAGCAGCCTCCGGTTCCGGGACAGAGACGAAAAACTGTTTTTT
cdr3_aa: CASSLRFRDRDEKLFF

clone_size: NA
d_call: NA
v_call: TRBV5-1
j_call: TRBJ2-3
cdr3_nt: TGCGCCAGCAGCTTCGGCACAGATACGCAGTATTTT
cdr3_aa: CASSFGTDTQYF

clone_size: NA
d_call: TRBD2
v_call: TRBV11-2
j_call: TRBJ2-7
cdr3_nt: TGTGCCAGCAGCTTAGACTCCGGGACTAGGCTCTTC
cdr3_aa: CASSLDSGTRLF

clone_size: NA
d_call: NA
v_call: TRBV28
j_call: TRBJ1-6
cdr3_nt: TGTGCCAGCAGTTTGTCGAGGAACTACGTCTCCTATAATTCACCCCTCCACTTT
cdr3_aa: CASSLSRNYVSYNSPLHF

clone_size: once
d_call: TRBD1
v_call: TRBV5-1
j_call: TRBJ2-7
cdr3_nt: TGCGCCAGCAGCGCCGGGACAGGGGATTTCCTGCTCGAGCAGTACTTC
cdr3_aa: CASSAGTGDFLLEQYF

clone_size: NA
d_call: NA
v_call: TRBV11-3
j_call: TRBJ2-7
cdr3_nt: TGTGCCAGCAGCTTAGATGGTAACGAGCAGTACTTC
cdr3_aa: CASSLDGNEQYF

clone_size: NA
d_call: TRBD1
v_call: TRBV18
j_call: TRBJ2-1
cdr3_nt: TGTGCCAGCTCACCACAGACAGGGGAGGCACCCAATGAGCAGTTCTTC
cdr3_aa: CASSPQTGEAPNEQFF

clone_size: NA
d_call: NA
v_call: TRBV10-3
j_call: TRBJ1-4
cdr3_nt: TGTGCCATCCGAGGAGAGGGCAATGAAAAACTGTTTTTT
cdr3_aa: CAIRGEGNEKLFF

clone_size: few
d_call: NA
v_call: TRBV18
j_call: TRBJ1-2
cdr3_nt: TGTGCCAGCTCACCACCAACCCGTGATGGCTACACCTTC
cdr3_aa: CASSPPTRDGYTF

clone_size: NA
d_call: NA
v_call: TRBV11-2
j_call: TRBJ2-1
cdr3_nt: TGTGCCAGCAGCCCACCGAGCGGCTCCTACAATGAGCAGTTCTTC
cdr3_aa: CASSPPSGSYNEQFF

clone_size: NA
d_call: TRBD1
v_call: TRBV18
j_call: TRBJ2-2
cdr3_nt: TGTGCCAGCTCACCACCGGAACAGGGGCCGCTCACCGGGGAGCTGTTTTTT
cdr3_aa: CASSPPEQGPLTGELFF

clone_size: NA
d_call: NA
v_call: TRBV5-1
j_call: TRBJ2-3
cdr3_nt: TGCGCCAGCAGCTTGCGGGGGCCGGTAGATACGCAGTATTTT
cdr3_aa: CASSLRGPVDTQYF

clone_size: NA
d_call: TRBD1
v_call: TRBV4-3
j_call: TRBJ1-5
cdr3_nt: TGCGCCAGCAGCCACACAGGGACAGGAGGTCAGCCCCAGCATTTT
cdr3_aa: CASSHTGTGGQPQHF

clone_size: once
d_call: TRBD2
v_call: TRBV5-5
j_call: TRBJ2-7
cdr3_nt: TGTGCCAGCAGCTTGCAAGGCGGGAGGGCCTCTTACAGGGAGCAGTACTTC
cdr3_aa: CASSLQGGRASYREQYF

clone_size: NA
d_call: TRBD2
v_call: TRBV5-5
j_call: TRBJ2-1
cdr3_nt: TGTGCCAGCAGCTGGACTAGCGGGGGCTTCAATGAGCAGTTCTTC
cdr3_aa: CASSWTSGGFNEQFF

clone_size: NA
d_call: NA
v_call: TRBV7-9
j_call: TRBJ1-2
cdr3_nt: TGTGCCAGCAGCTACGGGGAGCAGTATGGCTACACCTTC
cdr3_aa: CASSYGEQYGYTF

clone_size: NA
d_call: TRBD2
v_call: TRBV11-2
j_call: TRBJ2-3
cdr3_nt: TGTGCCAGCAGCTTAATGGCTGCTAGCGGGGGCACAGATACGCAGTATTTT
cdr3_aa: CASSLMAASGGTDTQYF

clone_size: NA
d_call: NA
v_call: TRBV5-1
j_call: TRBJ2-1
cdr3_nt: TGCGCCAGCAGCTTCGGATCTCCGACATACAATGAGCAGTTCTTC
cdr3_aa: CASSFGSPTYNEQFF

clone_size: NA
d_call: TRBD2
v_call: TRBV2
j_call: TRBJ2-1
cdr3_nt: TGTGCCAGCAGTGGCGGGTCTAGCGGGAAGAACAATGAGCAGTTCTTC
cdr3_aa: CASSGGSSGKNNEQFF

clone_size: once
d_call: TRBD2
v_call: TRBV19
j_call: TRBJ2-1
cdr3_nt: TGTGCCAGTAGTACCGGGACTAGCGGCTACAATGAGCAGTTCTTC
cdr3_aa: CASSTGTSGYNEQFF

clone_size: once
d_call: TRBD1
v_call: TRBV6-5
j_call: TRBJ1-1
cdr3_nt: TGTGCCAGCAGTTCGGGGACAGGGAGGAATGAAGCTTTCTTT
cdr3_aa: CASSSGTGRNEAFF

clone_size: few
d_call: TRBD1
v_call: TRBV7-9
j_call: TRBJ1-2
cdr3_nt: TGTGCCAGCAGCTTAGGACAGGGGTTCTATGGCTACACCTTC
cdr3_aa: CASSLGQGFYGYTF

clone_size: NA
d_call: TRBD1
v_call: TRBV19
j_call: TRBJ2-2
cdr3_nt: TGTGCCAGTAACAGACAGGGGGCCGGGACCGGGGAGCTGTTTTTT
cdr3_aa: CASNRQGAGTGELFF

clone_size: few
d_call: NA
v_call: TRBV10-3
j_call: TRBJ1-6
cdr3_nt: TGTGCCATCAGTAAGGGGGAATATAATTCACCCCTCCACTTT
cdr3_aa: CAISKGEYNSPLHF

clone_size: NA
d_call: NA
v_call: TRBV12-5
j_call: TRBJ1-1
cdr3_nt: TGTGCTAGTGCCCTGGGCACTGAAGCTTTCTTT
cdr3_aa: CASALGTEAFF

clone_size: NA
d_call: NA
v_call: TRBV9
j_call: TRBJ1-3
cdr3_nt: TGTGCCAGCTCTCAGGGTCCGGATTTCTCTGGAAACACCATATATTTT
cdr3_aa: CASSQGPDFSGNTIYF

clone_size: NA
d_call: TRBD2
v_call: TRBV5-1
j_call: TRBJ2-2
cdr3_nt: TGCGCCAGCAGCCCCAGGACTAGCGGGAGCAGCGGGGAGCTGTTTTTT
cdr3_aa: CASSPRTSGSSGELFF

clone_size: NA
d_call: NA
v_call: TRBV2
j_call: TRBJ2-5
cdr3_nt: TGTGCCAGCACTAGCTCGGCCGGCGTTGGGACCCAGTACTTC
cdr3_aa: CASTSSAGVGTQYF

clone_size: NA
d_call: NA
v_call: TRBV5-5
j_call: TRBJ1-5
cdr3_nt: TGTGCCAGCAGTTGGACACCGGATAGCAATCAGCCCCAGCATTTT
cdr3_aa: CASSWTPDSNQPQHF

clone_size: few
d_call: TRBD1
v_call: TRBV6-6
j_call: TRBJ1-2
cdr3_nt: TGTGCCAGCAGTCCCCCGGGGACAGGCGGCTACACCTTC
cdr3_aa: CASSPPGTGGYTF

clone_size: once
d_call: NA
v_call: TRBV7-8
j_call: TRBJ1-5
cdr3_nt: TGTGCCAGCAGCGACTTGAATCAGCCCCAGCATTTT
cdr3_aa: CASSDLNQPQHF

clone_size: NA
d_call: NA
v_call: TRBV7-3
j_call: TRBJ2-1
cdr3_nt: TGTGCCAGCAGCTTACAGGGGATGTACAATGAGCAGTTCTTC
cdr3_aa: CASSLQGMYNEQFF

clone_size: NA
d_call: NA
v_call: TRBV19
j_call: TRBJ2-6
cdr3_nt: TGTGCCAGTAGTATAGAGGCCAGCTCTGGGGCCAACGTCCTGACTTTC
cdr3_aa: CASSIEASSGANVLTF